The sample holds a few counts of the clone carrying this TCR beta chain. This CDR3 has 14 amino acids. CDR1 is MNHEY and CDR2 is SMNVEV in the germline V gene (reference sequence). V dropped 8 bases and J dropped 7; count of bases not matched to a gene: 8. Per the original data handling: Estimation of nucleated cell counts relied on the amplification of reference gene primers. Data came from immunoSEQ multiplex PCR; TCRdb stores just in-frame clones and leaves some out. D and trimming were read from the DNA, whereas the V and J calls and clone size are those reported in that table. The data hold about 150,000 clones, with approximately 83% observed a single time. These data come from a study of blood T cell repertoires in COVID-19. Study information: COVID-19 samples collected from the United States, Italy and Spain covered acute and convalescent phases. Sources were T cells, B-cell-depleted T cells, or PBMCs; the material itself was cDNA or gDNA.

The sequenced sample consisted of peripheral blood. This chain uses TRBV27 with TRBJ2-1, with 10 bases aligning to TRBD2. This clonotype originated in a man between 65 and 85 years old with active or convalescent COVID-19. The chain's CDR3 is CASAPSGSWNEQFF. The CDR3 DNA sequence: TGTGCCAGCGCCCCTAGCGGGAGTTGGAATGAGCAGTTCTTC.